A selection of T cell receptor beta chains follows, all from one sample in a study of CD8+ T cells in alopecia areata. TCRdb's copy holds only in-frame clones and misses some; the assay was immunoSEQ multiplex PCR. The repertoire consists of more than 150,000 clones, with less than 65% occurring once and the leading ten covering approximately 19%. The material was CD8+ T cells sorted from blood, obtained at week 0. Receptor source: a human donor with alopecia areata. The CDR3 runs from the conserved cysteine through the conserved F or W. D genes are given only for firm matches. A clone size is listed for some rows: how often the clone was seen (once, few, many), or a class if it is expanded.

j_call: TRBJ2-5
d_call: NA
v_call: TRBV10-3
clone_size: few
cdr3_nt: TGTGCCATCAGTGAAGCAGGGCTTAGGGAGACCCAGTACTTC
cdr3_aa: CAISEAGLRETQYF

j_call: TRBJ2-2
d_call: NA
v_call: TRBV5-1
clone_size: NA
cdr3_nt: TGCGCCAGCAGCTACACCGGGGAGCTGTTTTTT
cdr3_aa: CASSYTGELFF

j_call: TRBJ1-2
d_call: NA
v_call: TRBV27
clone_size: NA
cdr3_nt: TGTGCCAGCAGTTTATCGCTCTCGGGGCCTGGCTACACCTTC
cdr3_aa: CASSLSLSGPGYTF

j_call: TRBJ2-3
d_call: NA
v_call: TRBV13
clone_size: NA
cdr3_nt: TGTGCCAGCAGCTTCCAGGGAGGCCCAGATACGCAGTATTTT
cdr3_aa: CASSFQGGPDTQYF

j_call: TRBJ2-5
d_call: NA
v_call: TRBV5-1
clone_size: few
cdr3_nt: TGCGCCAGCAGCCCCTTGGAGGCTCGAGAAGAGACCCAGTACTTC
cdr3_aa: CASSPLEAREETQYF

j_call: TRBJ1-1
d_call: TRBD1
v_call: TRBV30
clone_size: once
cdr3_nt: TGTGCCTGGAGGCTCGGACAGGAAAGTAGGATGAACACTGAAGCTTTCTTT
cdr3_aa: CAWRLGQESRMNTEAFF

j_call: TRBJ1-1
d_call: NA
v_call: TRBV9
clone_size: NA
cdr3_nt: TGTGCCAGCAGCCTTACACGGACCAACACTGAAGCTTTCTTT
cdr3_aa: CASSLTRTNTEAFF

j_call: TRBJ2-2
d_call: NA
v_call: TRBV19
clone_size: NA
cdr3_nt: TGTGCCAGTAGTATCACCGGGAACACCGGGGAGCTGTTTTTT
cdr3_aa: CASSITGNTGELFF

j_call: TRBJ1-5
d_call: TRBD1
v_call: TRBV27
clone_size: NA
cdr3_nt: TGTGCCAGCAGTAACAGGACAGGGGGGAGCAATCAGCCCCAGCATTTT
cdr3_aa: CASSNRTGGSNQPQHF

j_call: TRBJ1-2
d_call: NA
v_call: TRBV29-1
clone_size: NA
cdr3_nt: TGCAGCGTTGAAATTGCGGGAGGAGGAAACTATGGCTACACCTTC
cdr3_aa: CSVEIAGGGNYGYTF

j_call: TRBJ1-2
d_call: NA
v_call: TRBV5-1
clone_size: NA
cdr3_nt: TGCGCCAGCAGCTCAGATTATGGCTACACCTTC
cdr3_aa: CASSSDYGYTF

j_call: TRBJ1-5
d_call: NA
v_call: TRBV30
clone_size: NA
cdr3_nt: TGTGCCTGGAGTGTATTGGATGGGGGCAATCAGCCCCAGCATTTT
cdr3_aa: CAWSVLDGGNQPQHF

j_call: TRBJ2-6
d_call: TRBD1
v_call: TRBV6-1
clone_size: NA
cdr3_nt: TGTGCCAGCAGTGAATACGGGACAGGGTCGGCCTCTGGGGCCAACGTCCTGACTTTC
cdr3_aa: CASSEYGTGSASGANVLTF

j_call: TRBJ2-7
d_call: NA
v_call: TRBV25-1
clone_size: NA
cdr3_nt: TGTGCCAGCAGTGTGGGGGCCGAGCAGTACTTC
cdr3_aa: CASSVGAEQYF